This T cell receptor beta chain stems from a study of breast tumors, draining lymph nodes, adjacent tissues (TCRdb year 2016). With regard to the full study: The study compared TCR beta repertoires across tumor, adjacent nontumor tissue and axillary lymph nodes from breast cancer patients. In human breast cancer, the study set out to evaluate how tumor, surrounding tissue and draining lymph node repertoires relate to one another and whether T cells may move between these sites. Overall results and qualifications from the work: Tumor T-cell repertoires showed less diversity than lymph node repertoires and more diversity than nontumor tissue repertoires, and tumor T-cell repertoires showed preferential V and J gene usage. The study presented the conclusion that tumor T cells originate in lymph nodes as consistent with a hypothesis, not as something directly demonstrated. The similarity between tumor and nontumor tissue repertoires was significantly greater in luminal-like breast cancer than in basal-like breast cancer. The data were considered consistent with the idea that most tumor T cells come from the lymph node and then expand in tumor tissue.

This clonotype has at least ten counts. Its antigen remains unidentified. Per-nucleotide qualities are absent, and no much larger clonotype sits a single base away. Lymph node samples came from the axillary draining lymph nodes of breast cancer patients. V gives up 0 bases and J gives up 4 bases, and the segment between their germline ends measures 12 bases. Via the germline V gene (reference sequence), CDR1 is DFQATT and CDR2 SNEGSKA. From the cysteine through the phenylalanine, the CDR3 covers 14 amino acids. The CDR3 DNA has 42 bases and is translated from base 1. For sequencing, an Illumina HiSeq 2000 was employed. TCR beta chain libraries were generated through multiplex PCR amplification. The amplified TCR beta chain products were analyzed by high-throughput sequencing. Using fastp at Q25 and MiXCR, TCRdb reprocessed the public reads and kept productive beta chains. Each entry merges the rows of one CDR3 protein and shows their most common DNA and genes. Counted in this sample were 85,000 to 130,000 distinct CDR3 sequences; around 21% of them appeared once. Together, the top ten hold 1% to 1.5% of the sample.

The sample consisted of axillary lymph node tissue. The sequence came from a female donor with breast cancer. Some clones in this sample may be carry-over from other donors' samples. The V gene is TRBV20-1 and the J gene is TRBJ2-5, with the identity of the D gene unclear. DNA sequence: TGCAGTGCTAGAGATATCGCGAAGGGAGAGACCCAGTACTTC. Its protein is CSARDIAKGETQYF.